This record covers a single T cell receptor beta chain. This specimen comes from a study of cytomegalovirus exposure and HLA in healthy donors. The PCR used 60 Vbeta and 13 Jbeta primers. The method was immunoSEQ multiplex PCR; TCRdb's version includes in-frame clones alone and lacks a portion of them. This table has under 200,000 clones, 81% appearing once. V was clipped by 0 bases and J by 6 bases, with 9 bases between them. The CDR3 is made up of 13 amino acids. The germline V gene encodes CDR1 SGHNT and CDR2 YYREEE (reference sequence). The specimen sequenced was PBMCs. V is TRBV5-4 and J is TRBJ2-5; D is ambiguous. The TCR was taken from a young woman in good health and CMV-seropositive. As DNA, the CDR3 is TGTGCCAGCAGCTTGGGGGCCCGGCAGACCCAGTACTTC. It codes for CASSLGARQTQYF.